This T cell receptor beta chain was sequenced during a study of OX40 agonist ivuxolimab in advanced cancers. A note on the overall study: Ivuxolimab was an agonistic, fully human IgG2 monoclonal antibody directed against OX40 (CD134), a costimulatory receptor. The dose-escalation cohort was around 84% male with a mean age of 60 years, ranging from about 20 to 85. Partial responses occurred in three dose-escalation patients: two with cutaneous melanoma and one with hepatocellular carcinoma. Intravenous ivuxolimab was administered to patients every 2 weeks at six dose levels: 0.01, 0.1, 0.3, 1.5, 3 and 10 mg/kg. The paper reports the monotherapy dose-escalation portion (N of about 52 patients) of the phase I ivuxolimab trial. Of the approximately 54 dose-escalation patients, hepatocellular carcinoma was present in approximately 20, melanoma in roughly 15, renal cell carcinoma in 9 and head and neck cancer in 9. Patients were allowed to have had prior anti-PD-1, anti-PD-L1 or anti-CTLA-4 therapy, and 40% of the dose-escalation patients had previously received checkpoint inhibitors. Peripheral TCRbeta sequencing was intended to test whether TCR sequence diversity was altered and clonal T-cell expansion was caused by ivuxolimab. What the authors observed across the whole study: Low levels of normalized T-cell clonal expansion were also seen in some patients who did not respond. After ivuxolimab, expanded clones were on average more numerous among CD8+ T cells than among CD4+ T cells. The antigen specificity of the peripheral T cells that underwent clonal expansion was not determined. In partial responders in the 0.1-3.0 mg/kg groups, normalized peripheral clonal expansion was found to be among the lowest, especially among CD8+ T cells. Clonal expansion of both CD4+ and CD8+ blood T cells was observed from baseline to week 6 at doses 0.1 to 3.0 mg/kg.

The CDR3 spans 15 residues, from the cysteine through the phenylalanine. Only the CDR3 DNA is retained, 45 bases long and in frame from the first base. From a lookup of the germline V gene, CDR1 and CDR2 are MNHEY and SVGAGI. At the junction V is shortened by 4 bases and J by 4 bases; bases outside the gene matches: 6. With regard to this clone: Its antigen target is currently unknown. Base qualities are missing; no much larger clone stands one base away.

Genomic DNA was isolated from the sorted cells so that the TCRbeta CDR3 region could be sequenced. The immunoSEQ Assay was used to sequence the TCRbeta CDR3 regions. TCRdb mirrors the immuneACCESS table, restricted to in-frame sequences. Some clones are absent from its copies; in checked studies, under half trace to an unresolved V gene, and the reason for the others is unknown. The sample includes some 71,000 clones, with more than 70% observed a single time. The biggest ten clones account for approximately 8% of the sample. The trial excluded patients who had a history of autoimmune disease or who were on systemic immunosuppression. Peripheral blood for TCR sequencing was collected from all dose cohorts at baseline, on cycle 4 day 1, and on cycle 7 day 1. Samples came from an open-label, multicenter, first-in-human phase I dose-escalation trial of ivuxolimab. Adults with locally advanced or metastatic melanoma, renal cell, hepatocellular, or head and neck squamous cell carcinoma were enrolled in the trial. CD4+ and CD8+ T cells were sorted separately from peripheral blood before TCR sequencing.

The sequence derives from an adult with an advanced solid tumor such as melanoma, head and neck, liver or kidney cancer. The receptor chain draws on TRBV6-5 and TRBJ2-5; 10 bases in the junction line up with TRBD2. The sample consisted of CD4+ or CD8+ T cells sorted from blood, taken in a trial of the OX40 agonist ivuxolimab. The CDR3 sequence is CASSFRPSGRETQYF. The sequenced DNA: TGTGCCAGCAGTTTCCGGCCTAGCGGGAGAGAGACCCAGTACTTC.